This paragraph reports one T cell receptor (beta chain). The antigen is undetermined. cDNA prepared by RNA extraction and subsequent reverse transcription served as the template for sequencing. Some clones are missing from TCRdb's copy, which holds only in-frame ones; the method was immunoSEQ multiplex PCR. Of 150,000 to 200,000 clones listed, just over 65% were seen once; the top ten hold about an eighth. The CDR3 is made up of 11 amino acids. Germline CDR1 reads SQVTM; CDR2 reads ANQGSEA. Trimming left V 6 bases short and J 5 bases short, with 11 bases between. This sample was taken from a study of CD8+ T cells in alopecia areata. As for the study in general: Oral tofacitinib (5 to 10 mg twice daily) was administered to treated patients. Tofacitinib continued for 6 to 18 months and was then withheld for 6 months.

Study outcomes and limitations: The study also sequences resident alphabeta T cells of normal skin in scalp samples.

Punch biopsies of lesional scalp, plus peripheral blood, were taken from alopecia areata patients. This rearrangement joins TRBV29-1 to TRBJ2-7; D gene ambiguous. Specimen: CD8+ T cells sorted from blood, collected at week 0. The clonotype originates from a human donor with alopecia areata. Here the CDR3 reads CSVGAWDEQYF. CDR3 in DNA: TGCAGCGTCGGAGCCTGGGACGAGCAGTACTTC.